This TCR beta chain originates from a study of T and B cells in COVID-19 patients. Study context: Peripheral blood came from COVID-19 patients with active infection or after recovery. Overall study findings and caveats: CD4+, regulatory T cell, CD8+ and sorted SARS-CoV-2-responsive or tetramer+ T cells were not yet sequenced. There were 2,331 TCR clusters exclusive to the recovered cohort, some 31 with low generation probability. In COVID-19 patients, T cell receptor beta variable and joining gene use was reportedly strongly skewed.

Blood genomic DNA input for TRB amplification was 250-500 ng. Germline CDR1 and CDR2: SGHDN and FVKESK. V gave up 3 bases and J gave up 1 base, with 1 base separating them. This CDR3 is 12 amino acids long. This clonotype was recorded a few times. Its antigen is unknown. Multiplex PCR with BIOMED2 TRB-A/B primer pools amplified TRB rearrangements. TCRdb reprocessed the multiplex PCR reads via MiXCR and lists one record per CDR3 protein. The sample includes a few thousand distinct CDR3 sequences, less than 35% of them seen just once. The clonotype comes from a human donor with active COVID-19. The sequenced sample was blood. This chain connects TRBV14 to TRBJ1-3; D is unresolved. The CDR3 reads CASSHSGNTIYF. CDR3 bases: TGTGCCAGCAGCCATTCTGGAAACACCATATATTTT.